This TCR beta chain was documented in a study of T cell responses to AZD1222 COVID-19 vaccine. Study conclusions and caveats: Donors were mostly white British, more females; clonal diversity possibly underestimated. Rises in breadth and depth of Spike-specific TCRs came after two AZD1222 doses. Sampled repertoires all dated from after the peak T cell response.

The table came from immunoSEQ multiplex PCR; TCRdb's copy has only in-frame clones and leaves some out. The sample lists some 150,000 clones, more than 85% occurring once. As regards this clone: Its antigen is not identified.

The sequences come from peripheral blood, collected on day 0 of AZD1222 vaccination. This receptor was identified in an adult in good health.

CDR3 residues: CASSSGASGNTIYF. The CDR3 DNA reads TGTGCCAGCAGCTCGGGGGCCTCTGGAAACACCATATATTTT. The chain employs TRBV5-8 and TRBJ1-3; tentative D call: TRBD1 (6 bases). Germline V gene sequence: CDR1 SGHTS, CDR2 YDEGEE. Trimming removed 3 bases from V and 0 bases from J, with 7 bases in between. The CDR3 is 14 residues long.